This T cell receptor beta chain was recovered during a study of cytomegalovirus exposure and HLA in healthy donors. At the level of the study: Sequencing of about 179 million T cells in an earlier analysis found some 100 million unique TCR beta sequences. Study results and limitations: Earlier results showed most TCR beta V segments being productive about 90% or about 30% of the time. When presence/absence was analysed, sequencing depth was taken to be roughly uniform across donors. Trimming of TCR beta V- and J-genes showed a link, identified in a later analysis, to a missense DCLRE1C variant.

The PCR was carried out with 60 Vbeta primers and 13 Jbeta primers. Here immunoSEQ multiplex PCR was the method, and the copy in TCRdb shows in-frame clones only, minus some. The sample gives roughly 110,000 clones, around 70% of which show up once; about 4.9% is in the top ten. The CDR3 is made up of 14 amino acids. The V and J ends lost 6 bases and 5 bases, in that order; junction bases with no gene match: 9. Germline V gene sequence: CDR1 MNHNS, CDR2 SASEGT. By share, this clone ranks as medium-sized. Its antigen remains unidentified. The sample taken for sequencing was PBMCs. The chain is built from TRBV6-1 and TRBJ1-1, with 7 bases that match TRBD1. The clonotype originates from a man aged 25-45 years in good health and CMV-seropositive. The CDR3 DNA reads as TGTGCCAGCAGCCAAGGACAGGAGGCGACTGAAGCTTTCTTT. It encodes CASSQGQEATEAFF.